This is a list of T cell receptor beta chains from one sample in a study of T-cell reconstitution after alpha-beta-depleted transplantation in children. One entry per CDR3 protein, called by TCRdb with MiXCR from the PCR reads. The sample consists of 300,000 or so distinct CDR3 sequences, approximately 9.6% of them appearing once. The sequences come from PBMCs from the stem cell graft donor, collected from the stem cell graft. These receptors were taken from a human donor who donated a stem cell graft to a child with SCID. CDR3s include the opening cysteine and the closing phenylalanine or tryptophan. The D gene is left open where the match is weak. The size field is filled for only some rows; it gives once, few, many or a size class.

TRBJ2-5 | TRBD2 | NA | TRBV4-2 | TGTGCCAGCAGCCAGGGGCGGGCTAGCGGTTACCAAGAGACCCAGTACTTC | CASSQGRASGYQETQYF
TRBJ2-7 | TRBD1 | few | TRBV20-1 | TGCAGTGCGGGACAGGACTACGAGCAGTACTTC | CSAGQDYEQYF
TRBJ2-3 | TRBD2 | NA | TRBV10-2 | TGCGCCAGCACCGAGGATCAGCGGGGGGATGATACGCAGTATTTT | CASTEDQRGDDTQYF
TRBJ2-7 | NA | NA | TRBV7-6 | TGTGCCAGCAGCTCCGCCCTCTACGGCATCTACGAGCAGTACTTC | CASSSALYGIYEQYF
TRBJ2-1 | TRBD2 | many | TRBV12-3/TRBV12-4 | TGTGCCACCCAGCGGGGGGCATACAATGAGCAGTTCTTC | CATQRGAYNEQFF
TRBJ2-3 | NA | NA | TRBV20-1 | TGCAGTGCTAGAGCGGGGACTTTTAGCACAGATACGCAGTATTTT | CSARAGTFSTDTQYF
TRBJ1-6 | TRBD1 | few | TRBV7-3 | TGTGCCAGCAGCTCGCGACAGGGGACACCCCTCCACTTT | CASSSRQGTPLHF
TRBJ2-7 | NA | many | TRBV27 | TGTGCCAGCAGCAGAGCAGCCTTATCCTACGAGCAGTACTTC | CASSRAALSYEQYF
TRBJ2-3 | NA | NA | TRBV5-1 | TGCGCCAGCAGCTTGGAACCACCCCCTGGTGCAGATACGCAGTATTTT | CASSLEPPPGADTQYF
TRBJ1-1 | TRBD1 | few | TRBV6-2/TRBV6-3 | TGTGCCAGCAAAAATGGCAGGGGGTCTGAAGCTTTCTTT | CASKNGRGSEAFF
TRBJ1-5 | TRBD1 | few | TRBV20-1 | TGCAGTGCACCTGACAGGGGGAGGATCAATCAGCCCCAGCATTTT | CSAPDRGRINQPQHF
TRBJ1-2 | TRBD1 | many | TRBV10-3 | TGTGCCATCAGTGAGCTGACAGGGCAGCACTATGGCTACACCTTC | CAISELTGQHYGYTF
TRBJ2-7 | NA | NA | TRBV4-2 | TGTGCCAGCAGCCAAGAAGGAGGGGCAGGGGGCTACGAGCAGTACTTC | CASSQEGGAGGYEQYF
TRBJ2-6 | NA | many | TRBV5-1 | TGCGCCAGCAGCTTGGATGCTTTC | CASSLDAF
TRBJ2-7 | NA | few | TRBV12-3/TRBV12-4 | TGTGCCAGCAGTTTATCTGTGTTCTACGAGCAGTACTTC | CASSLSVFYEQYF
TRBJ2-3 | NA | NA | TRBV15 | TGTGCCACCAGCAGAGATAGGAGGTCGCGCCGGTGGACGGGGACTTCCACAGATACGCAGTATTTT | CATSRDRRSRRWTGTSTDTQYF
TRBJ1-5 | NA | few | TRBV5-5 | TGTGCCAGCAGCCCAGGGTTCGGGAGCAATCAGCCCCAGCATTTT | CASSPGFGSNQPQHF
TRBJ2-5 | NA | few | TRBV29-1 | TGCAGCGTTGGGACCCAGTACTTC | CSVGTQYF
TRBJ2-2 | NA | NA | TRBV5-1 | TGCGCCAGCAGCTTGGAATTTGGGTTCGCGAACACCGGGGAGCTGTTTTTT | CASSLEFGFANTGELFF
TRBJ2-7 | NA | many | TRBV7-9 | TGTGCCAGCAGCTTAAGGCAATGGGTGATCGGCGAGCAGTACTTC | CASSLRQWVIGEQYF
TRBJ1-5 | TRBD1 | few | TRBV24-1 | TGTGCCACCAGTGATTTAGGGGGCGCGGGCAATCAGCCCCAGCATTTT | CATSDLGGAGNQPQHF
TRBJ2-5 | NA | NA | TRBV7-8 | TGTGCCAGCAGCCTGTGGAGGGGGAAACAAGAGACCCAGTACTTC | CASSLWRGKQETQYF
TRBJ2-7 | NA | few | TRBV12-3/TRBV12-4 | TGTGCCAGCAGTTTAGGGCACAACTCCTACGAGCAGTACTTC | CASSLGHNSYEQYF
TRBJ1-1 | NA | NA | TRBV20-1 | TGCAGTGCTAGCCGAGGGGGGAGGACTGAAGCTTTCTTT | CSASRGGRTEAFF